This TCR beta chain was recovered during a study of blood T cell repertoires in COVID-19. Method: immunoSEQ multiplex PCR; TCRdb's copy keeps in-frame clones and lacks some. This sample has more than 400,000 clones, with roughly 88% found just once. Trimming pared 5 bases from V and 10 bases from J, leaving 23 bases between. Germline assignment: CDR1 LNHDA and CDR2 SQIVND (reference sequence). This CDR3 region has 15 residues. The sample consisted of peripheral blood. This sequence joins TRBV19 and TRBJ1-2; possible D gene TRBD1, 6 bases. The sequence derives from a human donor in a cohort sampled during active COVID-19. This CDR3 reads CASSPRPTGESDYTF. The CDR3 coding sequence is TGTGCCAGTAGTCCCCGACCGACAGGAGAGAGTGACTACACCTTC.